The subject of this entry is one T cell receptor (beta chain). The CDR3 is 15 amino acids. Per germline, CDR1 LNHDA and CDR2 SQIVND (reference sequence). The V and J ends lost 5 bases and 8 bases respectively, with 18 bases between them. The data originate from a study of blood T cell repertoires in COVID-19. Across the study: The samples span acute and convalescent COVID-19 from the United States, Italy and Spain. PBMCs, B-cell-depleted T cells, or T cells were the source of the cDNA or gDNA that made up the material.

Original analysis: For nucleated cells, counts were estimated from reference gene primer amplification. The protocol was immunoSEQ multiplex PCR, while the TCRdb copy is restricted to in-frame clones and leaves out a portion. The V and J calls and clone size are taken from that table; D and trimming were inferred from the DNA. This sample has around 250,000 clones, with approximately 83% found just once. This rearrangement joins TRBV19 to TRBJ1-4; D unclear. The receptor's source is a man in his fifties or sixties with active or convalescent COVID-19. The sequenced sample consisted of peripheral blood. The DNA for the CDR3 is TGTGCCAGTAGTCCAGGACTGGCAATACCCGAAAAACTGTTTTTT. Its protein is CASSPGLAIPEKLFF.